This entry features one T cell receptor (beta chain) sequence. Its antigen is unknown. This record belongs to a study of cytomegalovirus exposure and HLA in healthy donors. Study-level points and caveats: First-cohort TCR clusters tended to co-occur in the 90 to 150 validation repertoires, a later analysis found.

The length of the CDR3 is 14 residues. The germline CDR1 and CDR2 sequences are LNHDA and SQIVND (reference sequence). Trimming took 5 bases from V and 6 from J; bases not matched to a gene: 7. The table came from immunoSEQ multiplex PCR; TCRdb's copy has only in-frame clones and leaves some out. The table lists some 250,000 clones, less than 95% of them singletons. The chain combines TRBV19 with TRBJ2-1; 7 bases line up with TRBD2. The material sequenced was PBMCs. The clonotype originates from a woman under 40 in good health and CMV-seronegative. CDR3 in DNA: TGTGCCAGTAGTGCCTCCGCGGGGGTCAATGAGCAGTTCTTC. Its translation: CASSASAGVNEQFF.